This T cell receptor (beta chain) emerged from a study of blood T cell repertoires in COVID-19. Looking at the study overall: Sample material is recorded as cDNA or gDNA derived from T cells, B-cell-depleted T cells, or PBMCs.

Authors' processing steps: Amplifying reference gene primers gave estimates of nucleated cell counts. Only in-frame clones appear in the TCRdb table, and some are missing; sequencing was by immunoSEQ multiplex PCR. The DNA gave D and trimming, while V, J and clone size come from that table. The table records over 50,000 clones, roughly 85% of them present only once. CDR1 is MNHEY and CDR2 is SMNVEV in the germline V gene (reference sequence). V was pared by 4 bases and J by 4 bases, with 5 bases between. The CDR3 has 12 amino acids. J is TRBJ2-1 and V is TRBV27; no clear D gene. Sequencing was carried out using peripheral blood. This clonotype was obtained from a human donor in a cohort sampled during active COVID-19. This CDR3 reads CASSSVYNEQFF. The CDR3 nucleotides are TGTGCCAGCAGTTCAGTTTACAATGAGCAGTTCTTC.